The T cell receptor (beta chain) described here comes from a study of cytomegalovirus exposure and HLA in healthy donors. Broader study findings: Subsequent analysis revealed that first-cohort TCR clusters tended to co-occur in the 95 to 150 validation repertoires.

Libraries were prepared by immunoSEQ multiplex PCR; TCRdb keeps only in-frame clonotypes and omits some of them. Of some 150,000 clones detected, 70% to 90% appear once; the ten largest clones hold 2.1%. The CDR3 is 14 residues long. CDR1 MNHEY and CDR2 SMNVEV come from the germline V gene (reference sequence). J was trimmed by 2 bases and V by 6 bases; bases with no gene match: 5. As to this clone: What it recognizes is unknown.

The source material was PBMCs. The clonotype comes from a human donor in good health. This sequence joins TRBV27 and TRBJ2-7; 9 nucleotides line up with TRBD1. The CDR3 DNA reads TGTGCCAGCAGCCGGACAGGGGAGACCTACGAGCAGTACTTC. This translates into CASSRTGETYEQYF.